Presented here are 15 T cell receptor beta chains from one specimen sequenced in a study of blood T cell repertoires in COVID-19. Profiled with immunoSEQ multiplex PCR; TCRdb holds only in-frame clones, not every one. Counted here are about 110,000 clones, about 85% occurring once; the ten biggest clones make up 1.5% to 1.7%. The sequencing input was peripheral blood. Receptors were obtained from a man in his fifties with acute or convalescent COVID-19.

This clone has a handful of counts. The J gene is TRBJ1-5, the V gene TRBV4-1, with TRBD1 identical over 10 bases. V lost 3 bases to trimming and J lost 6 bases; unmatched junction nucleotides: 5. The CDR3 length is 15 residues. Germline V gives CDR1 MGHRA, CDR2 YSYEKL. CDR3 nucleotides: TGCGCCAGCAGCCAGCAGACAGGGGGCGGTCAGCCCCAGCATTTT. Encoded protein: CASSQQTGGGQPQHF.

This chain connects TRBV21-1 to TRBJ2-1; the D call TRBD1 from the table was never checked on the DNA. TRBV21-1 is deemed a pseudogene. The CDR3 has 15 residues. CDR3 loop: CASSKVRTPSNEQFF. For the CDR3, the DNA is TGTGCCAGCAGCAAAGTAAGGACACCGAGTAATGAGCAGTTCTTC.

CDR3 sequence reads: CASAGTGGYEQYV. As DNA, the CDR3 is TGTGCCAGCGCCGGGACAGGGGGCTACGAGCAGTACGTC. The chain joins TRBV27 to TRBJ2-7, with 11 bases aligning to TRBD1. The CDR3 is 13 amino acids. The trim removed 8 bases at V and 3 bases at J, leaving 3 bases unmatched. Germline V gives CDR1 MNHEY, CDR2 SMNVEV (reference sequence).

The chain has TRBV6-1 and TRBJ2-2, with D maybe TRBD2 (5 bases). CDR3 length equals 13 residues. Germline V lookup: CDR1 MNHNS, CDR2 SASEGT. V dropped 2 bases and J dropped 8 bases, with 9 bases sitting between them. CDR3 amino acids: CASSERRAGELFF. In nucleotides, the CDR3 is TGTGCCAGCAGTGAAAGGCGGGCAGGGGAGCTGTTTTTT.

The chain couples TRBV5-6 to TRBJ1-5, with D tentatively TRBD1 (6 bases). There are 17 residues in the CDR3. Germline V gives CDR1 SGHDT, CDR2 YYEEEE. Trimming took off 3 bases at V and 3 bases at J, with 19 bases between the two ends. The chain's CDR3 is CASSSRGSGVYNQPQHF. The CDR3 nucleotides read TGTGCCAGCAGCTCCCGAGGTTCAGGGGTTTACAATCAGCCCCAGCATTTT. Supplemented by reference TRBV5-6 and TRBJ1-5, the full variable domain reads DAGVTQSPTHLIKTRGQQVTLRCSPKSGHDTVSWYQQALGQGPQFIFQYYEEEERQRGNFPDRFSGHQFPNYSSELNVNALLLGDSALYLCASSSRGSGVYNQPQHFGDGTRLSIL.

The V and J genes are TRBV2 and TRBJ1-5; D is possibly TRBD1 (5 bases). The V gene's germline CDR1 is SNHLY and CDR2 FYNNEI. The CDR3 is 17 residues long. V lost 6 bases and J 7 bases, leaving 25 bases between the germline ends. The CDR3 region has the DNA TGTGCCAGCAGGGCCCTATCCGCTCGGAGGGGTAGGCAGCCCCAGCATTTT. Translation gives CASRALSARRGRQPQHF.

The chain uses TRBV6-6 and TRBJ2-2, with 13 bases lining up with TRBD2. The V and J ends lost 5 bases and 0 bases, in that order; junction bases with no gene match: 18. CDR1 is MNHNY, CDR2 SVGAGI, per germline (reference sequence). The CDR3 sequence is 22 residues long. CDR3 region: CASSLPLNPTSGGATNTGELFF. CDR3 coding DNA: TGTGCCAGCAGTCTCCCTCTCAACCCAACTAGCGGGGGGGCTACGAACACCGGGGAGCTGTTTTTT.

A single count supports this clone. The chain joins TRBV3-1 (or the pseudogene TRBV3-2) to TRBJ2-3, with a weak D call TRBD1 (6 bases). V lost 3 bases to trimming and J lost 0 bases, with 7 bases between them. The germline gives CDR1 LGHDT, CDR2 YNNKEL (reference sequence). The CDR3 spans 14 residues. As DNA, the CDR3 is TGTGCCAGCAGCCAGGGGGCAAGCACAGATACGCAGTATTTT. It is translated as CASSQGASTDTQYF.

The rearrangement joins TRBV3-1 (or the pseudogene TRBV3-2) to TRBJ1-2, with 7 bases that match TRBD1. The CDR3 covers 18 residues. With 0 bases clipped from V and 3 bases from J, the junction kept 13 bases outside the gene matches. Per germline, CDR1 LGHDT and CDR2 YNNKEL (reference sequence). As DNA, the CDR3 is TGTGCCAGCAGCCAAGATCGCTCTATACAGGGGATTCACTATGGCTACACCTTC. Translating gives CASSQDRSIQGIHYGYTF.

The V gene is TRBV9, the J gene TRBJ2-2; D might be TRBD2 (6 bases). The germline CDR1 and CDR2 sequences are SGDLS and YYNGEE. V was trimmed by 5 bases and J by 8 bases, leaving 19 bases between them. The CDR3 runs to 15 residues. The DNA of the CDR3 is TGTGCCAGCAGTTCAAGAGGAGGGGCGTCGGGGGAGCTGTTTTTT. Translation: CASSSRGGASGELFF.

In its sample, this clone was seen once. The V call is TRBV27, the J call TRBJ2-2, with 10 bases identical to TRBD1. The CDR3 covers 17 residues. Germline V gives CDR1 MNHEY, CDR2 SMNVEV (reference sequence). Unmatched junction bases numbered 7, after V lost 3 bases and J lost 3 bases. The CDR3 sequence: CASSFGQGGSDTGELFF. The CDR3 nucleotides read TGTGCCAGCAGTTTCGGACAGGGGGGTTCGGACACCGGGGAGCTGTTTTTT.

This chain connects TRBV29-1 to TRBJ1-6; TRBD1 matches at 7 bases. V gave up 5 bases and J gave up 7 bases; unmatched junction bases: 2. Germline values: CDR1 SQVTM, CDR2 ANQGSEA. The CDR3 has 12 residues. The CDR3 is CSVRDSNSPLHF. CDR3 in DNA: TGCAGCGTTCGGGACAGCAATTCACCCCTCCACTTT.

Here the CDR3 reads CAWSASRTGIYGYTF. As DNA, the CDR3 is TGTGCCTGGAGTGCAAGTCGGACAGGGATCTATGGCTACACCTTC. The chain carries TRBV30 and TRBJ1-2; 8 nucleotides match TRBD1. Per germline, CDR1 GTSNPN and CDR2 SVGIG (reference sequence). The trim removed 1 base at V and 4 bases at J, leaving 8 bases unmatched. The length of the CDR3 is 15 residues.

CDR3 amino acids: CATTINRDRGISEQFF. The CDR3, as DNA: TGTGCCACCACCATTAACCGGGACAGGGGCATCAGTGAGCAGTTCTTC. The chain has TRBV19 and TRBJ2-1, with 10 bases aligning to TRBD1. This CDR3 has 16 amino acids. The V and J ends lost 10 bases and 9 bases, in that order; junction bases with no gene match: 18. Per the germline V gene, CDR1 is LNHDA and CDR2 is SQIVND (reference sequence).

The chain combines TRBV12-5 with TRBJ1-2; D call uncertain. The germline CDR1 and CDR2 sequences are LGHNT and FRNRAP. V was cut by 3 bases and J by 3 bases, with 8 bases left in between. The CDR3 has 13 amino acids. The CDR3 DNA is TGTGCTAGTGGTTTAAAGGGAGACTATGGCTACACCTTC. Amino acid sequence: CASGLKGDYGYTF.